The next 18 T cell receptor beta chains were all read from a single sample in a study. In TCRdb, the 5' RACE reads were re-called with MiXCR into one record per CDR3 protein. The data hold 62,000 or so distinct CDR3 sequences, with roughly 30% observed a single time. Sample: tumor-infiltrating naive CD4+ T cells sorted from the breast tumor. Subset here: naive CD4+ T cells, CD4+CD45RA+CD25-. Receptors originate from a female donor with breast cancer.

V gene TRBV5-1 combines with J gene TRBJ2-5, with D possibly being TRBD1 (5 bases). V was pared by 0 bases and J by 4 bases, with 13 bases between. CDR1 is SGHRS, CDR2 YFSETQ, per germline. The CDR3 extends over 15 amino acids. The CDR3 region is CASSLEGIRGETQYF. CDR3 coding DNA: TGCGCCAGCAGCTTGGAGGGGATAAGGGGAGAGACCCAGTACTTC.

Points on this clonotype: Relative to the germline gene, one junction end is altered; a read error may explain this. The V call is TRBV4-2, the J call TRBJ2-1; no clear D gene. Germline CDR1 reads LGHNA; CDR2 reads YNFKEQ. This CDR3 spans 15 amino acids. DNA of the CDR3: TGTGCCGGCAGCCAAGATATCAGCTATTACAATGAGCAGTTCTTC. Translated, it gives CAGSQDISYYNEQFF.

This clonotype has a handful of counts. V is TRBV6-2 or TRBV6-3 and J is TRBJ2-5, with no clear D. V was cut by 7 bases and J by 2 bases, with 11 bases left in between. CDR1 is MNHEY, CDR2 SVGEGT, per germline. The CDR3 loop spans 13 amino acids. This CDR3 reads CASMRTLQETQYF. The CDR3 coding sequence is TGTGCCAGCATGCGGACCCTTCAAGAGACCCAGTACTTC.

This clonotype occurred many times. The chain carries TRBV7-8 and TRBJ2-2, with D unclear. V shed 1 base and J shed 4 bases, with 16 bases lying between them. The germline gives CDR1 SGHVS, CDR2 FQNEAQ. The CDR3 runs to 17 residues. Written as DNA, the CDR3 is TGTGCCAGCAGCTTAGAAGTATGGGCAGTGCCCACCGGGGAGCTGTTTTTT. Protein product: CASSLEVWAVPTGELFF.

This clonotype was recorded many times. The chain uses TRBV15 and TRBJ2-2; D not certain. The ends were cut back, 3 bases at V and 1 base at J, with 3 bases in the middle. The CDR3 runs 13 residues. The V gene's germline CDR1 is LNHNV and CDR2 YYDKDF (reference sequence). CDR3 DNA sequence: TGTGCCACCAGCAGGCTGAACACCGGGGAGCTGTTTTTT. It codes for CATSRLNTGELFF.

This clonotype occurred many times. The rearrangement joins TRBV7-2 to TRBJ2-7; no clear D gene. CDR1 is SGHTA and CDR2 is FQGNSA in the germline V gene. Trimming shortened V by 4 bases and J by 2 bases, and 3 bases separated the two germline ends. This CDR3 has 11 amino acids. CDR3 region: CASSSTYEQYF. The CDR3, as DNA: TGTGCCAGCAGCTCCACCTACGAGCAGTACTTC.

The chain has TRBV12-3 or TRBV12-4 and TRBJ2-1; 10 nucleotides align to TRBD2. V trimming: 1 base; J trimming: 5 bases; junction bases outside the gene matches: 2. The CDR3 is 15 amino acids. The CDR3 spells CASSLGSGRNNEQFF. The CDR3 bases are TGTGCCAGCAGTTTAGGTAGCGGGAGGAACAATGAGCAGTTCTTC.

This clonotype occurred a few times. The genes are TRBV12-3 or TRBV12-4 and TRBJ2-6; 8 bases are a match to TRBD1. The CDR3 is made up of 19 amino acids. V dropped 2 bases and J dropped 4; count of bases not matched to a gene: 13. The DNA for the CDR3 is TGTGCCAGCAGTTTACGCGCGTGGCAGGGGGCGGGAGGGGCCAACGTCCTGACTTTC. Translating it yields CASSLRAWQGAGGANVLTF.

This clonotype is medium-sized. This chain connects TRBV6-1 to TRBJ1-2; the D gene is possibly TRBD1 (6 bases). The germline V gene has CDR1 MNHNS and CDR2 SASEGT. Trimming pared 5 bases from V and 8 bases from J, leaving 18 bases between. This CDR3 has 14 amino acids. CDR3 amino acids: CASSTPGTFWGYTF. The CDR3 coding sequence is TGTGCCAGCAGTACCCCCGGGACATTCTGGGGCTACACCTTC.

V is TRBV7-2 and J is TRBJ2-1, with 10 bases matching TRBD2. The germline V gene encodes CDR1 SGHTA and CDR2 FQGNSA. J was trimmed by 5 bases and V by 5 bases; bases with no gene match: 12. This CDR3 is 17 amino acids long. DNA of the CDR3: TGTGCCAGCAGCCAAGAAGGTAGTCTAGCGGGAGACAATGAGCAGTTCTTC. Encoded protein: CASSQEGSLAGDNEQFF.

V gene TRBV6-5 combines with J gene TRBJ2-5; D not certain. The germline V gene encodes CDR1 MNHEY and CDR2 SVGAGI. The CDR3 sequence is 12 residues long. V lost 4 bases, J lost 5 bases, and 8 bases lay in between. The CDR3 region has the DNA TGTGCCAGCAGTTCCGAAGGCGAGACCCAGTACTTC. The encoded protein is CASSSEGETQYF.

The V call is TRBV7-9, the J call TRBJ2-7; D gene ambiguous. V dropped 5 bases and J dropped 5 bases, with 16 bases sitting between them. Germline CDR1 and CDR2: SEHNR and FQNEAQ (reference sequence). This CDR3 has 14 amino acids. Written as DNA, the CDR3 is TGTGCCAGCAGCCAAAGCAACCGAGGCGACGAGCAGTACTTC. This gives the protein CASSQSNRGDEQYF.

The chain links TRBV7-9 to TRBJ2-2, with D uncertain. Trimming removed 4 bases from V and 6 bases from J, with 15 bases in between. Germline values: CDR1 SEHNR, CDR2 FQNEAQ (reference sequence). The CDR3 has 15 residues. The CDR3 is CASSSIDHWSGELFF. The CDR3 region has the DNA TGTGCCAGCAGCTCGATAGACCACTGGTCCGGGGAGCTGTTTTTT.

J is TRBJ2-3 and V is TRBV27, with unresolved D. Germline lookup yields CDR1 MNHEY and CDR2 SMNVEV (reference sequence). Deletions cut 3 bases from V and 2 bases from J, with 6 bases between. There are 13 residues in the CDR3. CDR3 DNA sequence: TGTGCCAGCAGTTTGAGGACCACAGATACGCAGTATTTT. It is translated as CASSLRTTDTQYF.

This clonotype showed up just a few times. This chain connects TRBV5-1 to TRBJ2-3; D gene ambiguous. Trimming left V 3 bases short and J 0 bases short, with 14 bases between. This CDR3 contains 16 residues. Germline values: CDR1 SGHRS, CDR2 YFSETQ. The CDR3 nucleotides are TGCGCCAGCAGCTCTGGCCCTCACCTCAGCACAGATACGCAGTATTTT. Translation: CASSSGPHLSTDTQYF.

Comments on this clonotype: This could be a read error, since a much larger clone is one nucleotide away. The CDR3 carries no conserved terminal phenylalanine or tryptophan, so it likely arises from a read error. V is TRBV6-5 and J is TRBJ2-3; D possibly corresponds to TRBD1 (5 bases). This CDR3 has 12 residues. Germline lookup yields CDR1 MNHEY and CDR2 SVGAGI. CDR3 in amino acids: CAVGAYTDTQYL. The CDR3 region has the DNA TGTGCGGTAGGGGCCTACACAGATACGCAGTATCTT.

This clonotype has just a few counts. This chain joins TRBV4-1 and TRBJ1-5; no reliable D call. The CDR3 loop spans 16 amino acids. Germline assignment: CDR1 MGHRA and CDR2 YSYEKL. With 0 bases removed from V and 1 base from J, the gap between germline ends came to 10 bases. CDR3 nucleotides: TGCGCCAGCAGCCAAGAGGCCGGGCTCAGCAATCAGCCCCAGCATTTT. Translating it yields CASSQEAGLSNQPQHF.

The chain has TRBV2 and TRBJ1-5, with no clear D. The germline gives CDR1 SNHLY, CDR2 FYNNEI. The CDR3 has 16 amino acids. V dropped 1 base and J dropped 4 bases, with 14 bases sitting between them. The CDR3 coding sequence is TGTGCCAGCAGTGAAGAAAGGAGCAGCCTAAATCAGCCCCAGCATTTT. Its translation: CASSEERSSLNQPQHF. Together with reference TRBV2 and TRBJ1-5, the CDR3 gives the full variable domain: EPEVTQTPSHQVTQMGQEVILRCVPISNHLYFYWYRQILGQKVEFLVSFYNNEISEKSEIFDDQFSVERPDGSNFTLKIRSTKLEDSAMYFCASSEERSSLNQPQHFGDGTRLSIL.